Listed below are T cell receptor beta chains from one sample, sequenced in a study of STAT3 mutations in large granular lymphocyte leukemia. The method was immunoSEQ multiplex PCR; TCRdb's version includes in-frame clones alone and lacks a portion of them. The sample lists 20,000 or so clones; about 90% were seen once. Input material: peripheral blood mononuclear cells. These TCRs come from a man aged 55 to 70 with T-cell large granular lymphocyte leukemia. Some clones in this sample may be carry-over from other donors' samples. The CDR3 runs from the conserved cysteine through the conserved F or W. The D gene is left open where the match is weak. The size entry is marked missing in some rows and otherwise reads once, few, many or a size class.

D gene: .; V gene: TRBV30; clone size: .; J gene: TRBJ1-2; CDR3 protein: CAFQVEGYGYTF; CDR3 DNA: TGTGCCTTCCAGGTCGAGGGATATGGCTACACCTTC
D gene: TRBD1; V gene: TRBV2; clone size: once; J gene: TRBJ1-5; CDR3 protein: CASSESRGSNQPQHF; CDR3 DNA: TGTGCCAGCAGTGAAAGCAGGGGGAGCAATCAGCCCCAGCATTTT
D gene: .; V gene: TRBV7-9; clone size: .; J gene: TRBJ2-3; CDR3 protein: CASSLAASVDTQYF; CDR3 DNA: TGTGCCAGCAGCTTAGCAGCTAGCGTGGATACGCAGTATTTT
D gene: TRBD2; V gene: TRBV5-4; clone size: .; J gene: TRBJ2-3; CDR3 protein: CASSWADRAGGGTDTQYF; CDR3 DNA: TGTGCCAGCAGCTGGGCGGATCGAGCGGGAGGGGGCACAGATACGCAGTATTTT
D gene: TRBD2; V gene: TRBV2; clone size: .; J gene: TRBJ2-6; CDR3 protein: CASSEVAGGTGANVLTF; CDR3 DNA: TGTGCCAGCAGTGAGGTAGCGGGAGGTACTGGGGCCAACGTCCTGACTTTC
D gene: .; V gene: TRBV28; clone size: .; J gene: TRBJ1-5; CDR3 protein: CASSSIRKGAGQPQHF; CDR3 DNA: TGTGCCAGCAGTTCTATCCGAAAAGGGGCTGGGCAGCCCCAGCATTTT
D gene: TRBD2; V gene: TRBV5-4; clone size: .; J gene: TRBJ2-3; CDR3 protein: CASSLLASGSSDTQYF; CDR3 DNA: TGTGCCAGCAGCTTGTTGGCTAGCGGGAGCTCAGATACGCAGTATTTT
D gene: .; V gene: TRBV28; clone size: .; J gene: TRBJ2-7; CDR3 protein: CASSRTLSSYEQYF; CDR3 DNA: TGTGCCAGCAGCCGCACATTGAGCTCCTACGAGCAGTACTTC
D gene: TRBD2; V gene: TRBV18; clone size: .; J gene: TRBJ2-7; CDR3 protein: CASSPLTSGSDNEQYF; CDR3 DNA: TGTGCCAGCTCACCCCTTACTAGCGGGAGTGACAACGAGCAGTACTTC
D gene: .; V gene: TRBV7-9; clone size: .; J gene: TRBJ2-7; CDR3 protein: CASSSEVTSVEQYF; CDR3 DNA: TGTGCCAGCAGCTCAGAGGTGACATCGGTCGAGCAGTACTTC
D gene: .; V gene: TRBV2; clone size: .; J gene: TRBJ2-7; CDR3 protein: CASRNLVDEQYF; CDR3 DNA: TGTGCCAGCAGAAACCTGGTGGACGAGCAGTACTTC
D gene: .; V gene: TRBV6-6; clone size: .; J gene: TRBJ1-4; CDR3 protein: CASSYFVSSLNEKLFF; CDR3 DNA: TGTGCCAGCAGTTACTTTGTCAGCTCGCTTAATGAAAAACTGTTTTTT
D gene: TRBD2; V gene: TRBV18; clone size: .; J gene: TRBJ2-7; CDR3 protein: CASSPGGTRNYEQYF; CDR3 DNA: TGTGCCAGCTCACCGGGAGGGACCAGGAACTACGAGCAGTACTTC
D gene: .; V gene: TRBV4-3; clone size: few; J gene: TRBJ2-1; CDR3 protein: CASSPLTGYNEQFF; CDR3 DNA: TGCGCCAGCAGCCCCTTGACGGGGTACAATGAGCAGTTCTTC
D gene: TRBD1; V gene: TRBV5-1; clone size: .; J gene: TRBJ1-4; CDR3 protein: CASSRDRDVEKLFF; CDR3 DNA: TGCGCCAGCAGCCGTGACAGGGACGTTGAAAAACTGTTTTTT
D gene: .; V gene: TRBV7-9; clone size: .; J gene: TRBJ1-4; CDR3 protein: CASSPGDVVKKLFF; CDR3 DNA: TGTGCCAGCAGCCCCGGGGACGTAGTCAAAAAACTGTTTTTT
D gene: .; V gene: TRBV11-2; clone size: .; J gene: TRBJ2-3; CDR3 protein: CASRGFGPTSTDTQYF; CDR3 DNA: TGTGCCAGCAGGGGATTCGGACCTACTAGCACAGATACGCAGTATTTT
D gene: .; V gene: TRBV5-4; clone size: .; J gene: TRBJ2-1; CDR3 protein: CASSLAGSSSLNEQFF; CDR3 DNA: TGTGCCAGCAGCTTGGCCGGTAGCAGTTCCCTCAATGAGCAGTTCTTC
D gene: TRBD2; V gene: TRBV5-1; clone size: .; J gene: TRBJ2-7; CDR3 protein: CASSPAGTSGSGTYEQYF; CDR3 DNA: TGCGCCAGCAGCCCCGCCGGGACTAGCGGGAGTGGGACCTACGAGCAGTACTTC
D gene: TRBD1; V gene: TRBV30; clone size: few; J gene: TRBJ2-2; CDR3 protein: CAWSPQTGPTGELFF; CDR3 DNA: TGTGCCTGGAGTCCACAGACAGGGCCCACCGGGGAGCTGTTTTTT
D gene: .; V gene: TRBV5-5; clone size: .; J gene: TRBJ1-5; CDR3 protein: CASSLALGGGQPQHF; CDR3 DNA: TGTGCCAGCAGCTTGGCCTTGGGTGGAGGGCAGCCCCAGCATTTT
D gene: .; V gene: TRBV7-9; clone size: .; J gene: TRBJ2-7; CDR3 protein: CASSLVQGEAYEQYF; CDR3 DNA: TGTGCCAGCAGCTTAGTACAGGGTGAGGCCTACGAGCAGTACTTC
D gene: .; V gene: TRBV30; clone size: .; J gene: TRBJ2-7; CDR3 protein: CAWRGLGRTYEQYF; CDR3 DNA: TGTGCCTGGAGGGGCTTGGGACGGACCTACGAGCAGTACTTC
D gene: TRBD1; V gene: TRBV4-1; clone size: .; J gene: TRBJ1-2; CDR3 protein: CASSQEQGANYGYTF; CDR3 DNA: TGCGCCAGCAGCCAAGAACAGGGGGCAAACTATGGCTACACCTTC
D gene: TRBD1; V gene: TRBV5-6; clone size: .; J gene: TRBJ1-5; CDR3 protein: CASSLSGGDQPQHF; CDR3 DNA: TGTGCCAGCAGCTTGTCAGGGGGCGATCAGCCCCAGCATTTT
D gene: TRBD1; V gene: TRBV7-9; clone size: .; J gene: TRBJ2-2; CDR3 protein: CASTQGQGTNTGELFF; CDR3 DNA: TGTGCCAGCACCCAGGGACAGGGAACGAACACCGGGGAGCTGTTTTTT
D gene: TRBD2; V gene: TRBV5-1; clone size: .; J gene: TRBJ2-1; CDR3 protein: CASSLGTSGRPEQFF; CDR3 DNA: TGCGCCAGCAGCTTGGGGACTAGCGGGAGGCCGGAGCAGTTCTTC
D gene: .; V gene: TRBV5-1; clone size: .; J gene: TRBJ2-7; CDR3 protein: CASSLDSAGLYEQYF; CDR3 DNA: TGCGCCAGCAGCTTGGATTCCGCCGGTCTTTACGAGCAGTACTTC
D gene: .; V gene: TRBV30; clone size: .; J gene: TRBJ2-7; CDR3 protein: CATWGPGTTYEQYF; CDR3 DNA: TGTGCCACCTGGGGCCCAGGAACAACCTACGAGCAGTACTTC
D gene: .; V gene: TRBV5-6; clone size: .; J gene: TRBJ2-4; CDR3 protein: CASMQRLAKNIQYF; CDR3 DNA: TGTGCCAGCATGCAGCGGCTAGCCAAAAACATTCAGTACTTC
D gene: .; V gene: TRBV6-1; clone size: .; J gene: TRBJ1-1; CDR3 protein: CASSERGMNTEAFF; CDR3 DNA: TGTGCCAGCAGTGAACGGGGAATGAACACTGAAGCTTTCTTT
D gene: .; V gene: TRBV6-5; clone size: .; J gene: TRBJ1-5; CDR3 protein: CASRPQRGDQPQHF; CDR3 DNA: TGTGCCAGCAGACCCCAGCGGGGTGATCAGCCCCAGCATTTT
D gene: .; V gene: TRBV2; clone size: .; J gene: TRBJ1-2; CDR3 protein: CASSERGGDGYTF; CDR3 DNA: TGTGCCAGCAGTGAACGGGGGGGGGATGGCTACACCTTC
D gene: .; V gene: TRBV6-1; clone size: few; J gene: TRBJ2-7; CDR3 protein: CASSFSYEQYF; CDR3 DNA: TGTGCCAGCAGCTTTTCCTACGAGCAGTACTTC
D gene: .; V gene: TRBV19; clone size: .; J gene: TRBJ2-7; CDR3 protein: CASSIRRPEDEQYF; CDR3 DNA: TGTGCCAGTAGTATTCGGAGACCCGAGGACGAGCAGTACTTC
D gene: .; V gene: TRBV30; clone size: .; J gene: TRBJ1-1; CDR3 protein: CAWSVGPNTEAFF; CDR3 DNA: TGTGCCTGGAGTGTGGGACCGAACACTGAAGCTTTCTTT